This T cell receptor beta chain is from a study of blood T cell repertoires in COVID-19. Using immunoSEQ multiplex PCR, the repertoire was profiled, and TCRdb retains in-frame clones only, with some absent. The sample lists some 31,000 clones; 88% were seen once. The CDR3 contains 18 residues. The V gene's germline CDR1 is LGHNA and CDR2 YSLEER. The V and J ends lost 0 bases and 1 base respectively, with 18 bases between them. This TCR was sampled from a human donor with active COVID-19. The donor label of this sample is uncertain. The sample was peripheral blood. The V call is TRBV4-3, the J call TRBJ1-1; D gene unclear. The CDR3 is CASSQDRSVRTWNTEAFF. The CDR3 DNA sequence: TGCGCCAGCAGCCAAGATCGAAGTGTACGGACTTGGAACACTGAAGCTTTCTTT.